This T cell receptor (beta chain) was profiled in a study of Graves' ophthalmopathy and Graves' hyperthyroidism. Study-wide background: Sampling took place at initial diagnosis, with peripheral blood obtained before any treatment. Whole-study findings and limits: Sensitivity reached 87.88% and specificity roughly 76% for a 13-signature model separating ophthalmopathy from stable hyperthyroidism.

With regard to this clonotype: Its antigen is still unknown.

Diagnosis used clinical symptoms, serum thyroxine, TRAb, thyroid ultrasound and orbital computed tomography. The CDR3 runs 14 residues. Germline-derived CDR1 and CDR2 are SGHRS and YFSETQ. V was pared by 4 bases and J by 4 bases, with 8 bases of the junction left unmatched. Amplification from RNA transcripts yielded the TCR beta CDR3 regions. First-round RT-PCR employed HTBI primers, with a second-round multiplex PCR after it. TCRdb re-derived calls from the multiplex PCR reads in MiXCR, one entry per CDR3 protein. This sample carries about 740,000 distinct CDR3 sequences, 40% of them seen once, and the ten largest clones take 44%.

This chain joins TRBV5-1 and TRBJ2-7; 7 bases match TRBD1. The sequence came from an adult man with Graves' ophthalmopathy. The material sequenced was peripheral blood. Written as DNA, the CDR3 is TGCGCCAGCAGCGTCGACAGGGTCTCATACGAGCAGTACTTC. It encodes CASSVDRVSYEQYF. The full variable domain, its missing parts supplied by reference TRBV5-1 and TRBJ2-7, is KAGVTQTPRYLIKTRGQQVTLSCSPISGHRSVSWYQQTPGQGLQFLFEYFSETQRNKGNFPGRFSGRQFSNSRSEMNVSTLELGDSALYLCASSVDRVSYEQYFGPGTRLTVT.